This TCR beta chain was recovered during a study of response to subunit inactivated influenza vaccine. Trimming took off 6 bases at V and 1 base at J, with 12 bases between the two ends. The length of the CDR3 is 13 residues. Germline CDR1 is DFQATT and CDR2 is SNEGSKA (reference sequence). Using its own MiXCR run on the RT-PCR reads, TCRdb lists one record per CDR3 protein. The data hold some 550,000 distinct CDR3 sequences, with 20% to 25% observed a single time. These sequences were also reported in another study, on T cells expressing NK-cell markers. That work states: The authors generated TCR beta cDNA through 5'RACE template switching with UMIs. Restriction of sorting to alpha-beta TCR T cells was accomplished in several experiments using an anti-gamma-delta TCR antibody. Whether expanded NKG2C-expressing T cell clones recognize HCMV is unknown.

The sequencing used CD4+ T cells sorted from PBMCs, collected 12 days after vaccination. J is TRBJ2-5 and V is TRBV20-1, with D possibly matching TRBD2 (6 bases). This sequence was found in a man aged 45 to 65 who received an inactivated influenza vaccine. The CDR3 spells CSALGLPQETQYF. CDR3 bases: TGCAGTGCCCTGGGACTCCCCCAAGAGACCCAGTACTTC.